This T cell receptor beta chain was found in a study of T cell repertoires in cytomegalovirus infection. Study at large: Matching HLA type, along with CMV infection, was indicated by public TCR beta signatures. Findings and limits, study-wide: The ex vivo response was dominated by HLA-C-restricted CMV-specific TCR beta clonotypes. Identification of carriers of CMV plus the relevant HLA was performed using cumulative public TCR beta family frequency.

V was clipped by 3 bases and J by 0 bases, with 8 bases between them. The CDR3 has 14 residues. Via MiXCR, TCRdb re-called the reads, giving one row per CDR3 protein. The profile shows under 200,000 distinct CDR3 sequences, over 15% of them singletons. In regard to this clonotype: Its specificity is not known.

Sequenced sample: CD8+ T cells from PBMCs. The TCR comes from a human donor in good health (CMV status not recorded). Some clones in this sample may be carry-over from other donors' samples. V and J are TRBV12-3 or TRBV12-4 and TRBJ1-1; a weak D match, TRBD1 (5 bases). CDR3: CASSFRQLNTEAFF. CDR3 nucleotide sequence: TGTGCCAGCAGTTTCAGACAGCTGAACACTGAAGCTTTCTTT.